These 25 T cell receptor beta chains share one sample of origin, sequenced in a study of blood T cell repertoires in COVID-19 (dated by TCRdb to 2018 to 2021). The library was built by means of the immunoSEQ multiplex PCR assay. In its TCRdb copy, this immuneACCESS table keeps in-frame sequences only and misses some clones. Where compared with another copy, unresolved V genes explain less than half of these, and the others have no known cause. The sample table contains fewer than 300,000 clones; only one count was recorded for 90% of them. Jointly, the top ten make up 0.9% to 1.2% of the sample. Sequenced input: PBMCs or T cells enriched from blood (not recorded which). The receptor set was obtained from a woman in her thirties who had recovered from COVID-19.

This sequence joins TRBV19 and TRBJ1-5; tentative D call: TRBD1 (5 bases). V was clipped by 0 bases and J by 6 bases, with 12 bases between them. Germline lookup yields CDR1 LNHDA and CDR2 SQIVND (reference sequence). There are 15 residues in the CDR3. The CDR3 sequence is CASSIETDLIQPQHF. The CDR3 DNA is TGTGCCAGTAGTATAGAGACAGACCTTATTCAGCCCCAGCATTTT.

The rearrangement joins TRBV18 to TRBJ1-2, with D tentatively TRBD1 (6 bases). Trimming removed 5 bases at V and 0 bases at J, with 13 bases between. Germline CDR1 KGHSH, CDR2 LQKENI. The CDR3 spans 15 residues. CDR3 nucleotides: TGTGCCAGCTCAACCGGGACACGATCTAACTATGGCTACACCTTC. Translating it yields CASSTGTRSNYGYTF.

This clone was seen a handful of times. The chain employs TRBV30 and TRBJ2-7; D uncertain. With 3 bases removed from V and 0 bases from J, the gap between germline ends came to 9 bases. This CDR3 region has 13 residues. Germline-derived CDR1 and CDR2 are GTSNPN and SVGIG (reference sequence). CDR3 DNA: TGTGCCTGGAGGGTCGACTTCTCCTACGAGCAGTACTTC. Translation: CAWRVDFSYEQYF.

The gene calls are TRBV19 and TRBJ1-1; a weak D match, TRBD1 (6 bases). Germline assignment: CDR1 LNHDA and CDR2 SQIVND (reference sequence). V was clipped by 5 bases and J by 4 bases, with 8 bases between them. CDR3 length equals 12 residues. The CDR3 is CASSLRGTEAFF. The CDR3 nucleotides read TGTGCCAGTAGTCTCAGGGGCACTGAAGCTTTCTTT.

V usage is TRBV7-9 and J usage is TRBJ2-7; 7 bases fit TRBD1. The V gene's germline CDR1 is SEHNR and CDR2 FQNEAQ (reference sequence). The CDR3 is 15 residues long. The ends lost 3 bases at V and 0 bases at J; junction bases unmatched: 5. CDR3 protein: CASSLWRQGSYEQYF. CDR3 DNA: TGTGCCAGCAGCTTGTGGCGACAGGGCTCCTACGAGCAGTACTTC.

The chain joins TRBV28 to TRBJ2-3; weak D call: TRBD1 (5 bases). Germline values: CDR1 MDHEN, CDR2 SYDVKM. The CDR3 has 14 amino acids. Trimming cost V 5 bases and J 4 bases, with 13 bases left between them. The CDR3 DNA follows: TGTGCCAGCAGTCCCGGGCTGGGGCCAGATACGCAGTATTTT. It is translated as CASSPGLGPDTQYF.

The chain uses TRBV11-2 and TRBJ2-1, with 9 positions matching TRBD2. The CDR3 has 15 residues. Germline CDR1 is SGHAT and CDR2 is FQNNGV. The V segment lost 2 bases and the J segment 6 bases; nucleotides outside the gene matches: 5. The CDR3 DNA is TGTGCCAGCAGCTTAAGCGGGAGGACCTCCAATGAGCAGTTCTTC. This gives the protein CASSLSGRTSNEQFF.

The genes are TRBV6-5 and TRBJ2-1; 10 bases fit TRBD1. The CDR3 runs to 15 residues. V shed 5 bases, J shed 9 bases, and the junction held 10 bases outside the gene matches. Germline CDR1 reads MNHEY; CDR2 reads SVGAGI. The CDR3 sequence is CASSPPLTGGGEQFF. The DNA for the CDR3 is TGTGCCAGCAGTCCTCCTCTGACAGGGGGCGGTGAGCAGTTCTTC.

The gene calls are TRBV7-6 and TRBJ2-1, with TRBD2 matching 16 bases. The trim removed 1 base at V and 0 bases at J, leaving 9 bases unmatched. The germline V gene has CDR1 SGHVS and CDR2 FNYEAQ. The CDR3 totals 21 residues. CDR3 in DNA: TGTGCCAGCAGCTTAGTTTCCGGGACTAGCGGGAGGGCCATCTCCTACAATGAGCAGTTCTTC. This encodes CASSLVSGTSGRAISYNEQFF. Full variable domain (outside the CDR3, taken from reference TRBV7-6 and TRBJ2-1): GAGVSQSPRYKVTKRGQDVALRCDPISGHVSLYWYRQALGQGPEFLTYFNYEAQQDKSGLPNDRFSAERPEGSISTLTIQRTEQRDSAMYRCASSLVSGTSGRAISYNEQFFGPGTRLTVL.

V is TRBV15 and J is TRBJ2-1; D unresolved. V dropped 1 base and J dropped 7 bases, with 17 bases sitting between them. The V gene's germline CDR1 is LNHNV and CDR2 YYDKDF (reference sequence). The CDR3 has 16 amino acids. CDR3 sequence reads: CATSRGIARPENEQFF. The DNA of the CDR3 is TGTGCCACCAGCAGAGGGATAGCCCGGCCTGAGAATGAGCAGTTCTTC.

The J gene is TRBJ2-5, the V gene TRBV5-1, with 7 bases that match TRBD2. Germline CDR1 is SGHRS and CDR2 is YFSETQ. J lost 1 base, V lost 4 bases, and 10 bases had no gene match. The CDR3 covers 16 residues. The CDR3 loop is CASSRRASGSQETQYF. The CDR3 DNA is TGCGCCAGCAGCCGTAGGGCTAGCGGATCCCAAGAGACCCAGTACTTC.

As DNA, the CDR3 is TGTGCCAGCTCACCAACGGGGAGTGAAAAACTGTTTTTT. Residues: CASSPTGSEKLFF. V is TRBV18 and J is TRBJ1-4; D is undetermined. In germline, CDR1 is KGHSH, CDR2 LQKENI. The ends were cut back, 2 bases at V and 7 bases at J, with 8 bases in the middle. This CDR3 contains 13 residues.

The chain has TRBV14 and TRBJ2-3, with a tentative D call TRBD2 (6 bases). From germline, CDR1 is SGHDN and CDR2 FVKESK. Trimming stripped 3 bases from V and 2 bases from J, with 15 bases between. CDR3 length: 16 residues. The chain's CDR3 is CASSHMGEAYTDTQYF. The CDR3 region has the DNA TGTGCCAGCAGCCATATGGGGGAGGCATACACAGATACGCAGTATTTT.

The V and J genes are TRBV6-4 and TRBJ2-1; 8 nucleotides line up with TRBD2. The CDR3 totals 14 residues. V was pared by 6 bases and J by 8 bases, with 9 bases of the junction left unmatched. CDR1 and CDR2 from the germline V gene are MRHNA and SNTAGT. The CDR3 DNA reads as TGTGCCAGCAGCAACAGCGGGAGTGGCTATGAGCAGTTCTTC. This codes for CASSNSGSGYEQFF.

CDR3 loop: CASSAQAGGGEQYF. CDR3 bases: TGTGCCAGCAGTGCACAAGCAGGGGGCGGCGAGCAGTACTTC. The chain has TRBV25-1 and TRBJ2-7, with 8 bases that match TRBD1. Trimming took 4 bases from V and 6 from J; bases not matched to a gene: 8. Germline V gene lookup returns CDR1 MGHDK and CDR2 SYGVNS. The CDR3 sequence is 14 residues long.

This chain links TRBV7-9 with TRBJ2-7; D unresolved. Germline CDR1 SEHNR, CDR2 FQNEAQ (reference sequence). The CDR3 is made up of 12 amino acids. V was cut by 5 bases and J by 4 bases, with 9 bases left in between. CDR3 residues: CASSPQPYEQYF. The CDR3 DNA reads TGTGCCAGCAGCCCACAACCTTACGAGCAGTACTTC.

This rearrangement joins TRBV19 to TRBJ2-5, with 7 nucleotides matching TRBD2. The CDR3 runs 15 residues. V shed 6 bases and J 5 bases; nucleotides not matched to a gene: 12. Germline V gene lookup returns CDR1 LNHDA and CDR2 SQIVND (reference sequence). In DNA form, the CDR3 reads TGTGCCAGTAGAAGCATAGCGGGCGGCTCGGAGACCCAGTACTTC. Translated, it gives CASRSIAGGSETQYF.

This chain joins TRBV18 and TRBJ2-7; the match to TRBD2 covers 7 bases. Germline CDR1 is KGHSH and CDR2 is LQKENI. The CDR3 covers 17 residues. V lost 0 bases and J lost 3; bases outside the gene matches: 11. CDR3 amino acids: CASSPPGGGARRYEQYF. Here the CDR3 DNA reads TGTGCCAGCTCACCACCGGGGGGGGGTGCCAGGCGCTACGAGCAGTACTTC.

The V gene is TRBV6-1, the J gene TRBJ1-3, with D unclear. Per the germline V gene, CDR1 is MNHNS and CDR2 is SASEGT. Trimming removed 2 bases from V and 6 bases from J, with 8 bases in between. The CDR3 loop spans 13 amino acids. This CDR3 is CASSESVKNTIYF. CDR3 bases: TGTGCCAGCAGTGAATCTGTTAAAAACACCATATATTTT.

This chain connects TRBV5-6 to TRBJ2-1, with TRBD2 matching 9 bases. V shed 2 bases, J shed 3 bases, and the junction held 3 bases outside the gene matches. The CDR3 has 15 residues. Germline assignment: CDR1 SGHDT and CDR2 YYEEEE. In nucleotides, the CDR3 is TGTGCCAGCAGCTTTAGCGGGAGACTCTACAATGAGCAGTTCTTC. The encoded protein is CASSFSGRLYNEQFF.

On this clone: A read error may produce the germline difference seen at one junction end. The J gene is TRBJ2-7, the V gene TRBV7-7; 7 bases line up with TRBD2. Germline loops: CDR1 SSHAT, CDR2 FNYEAQ (reference sequence). This CDR3 spans 17 amino acids. Here the CDR3 DNA reads TGTGCTAGCAGCTTAGTTTCGGGTAACGGGAGGACCTACGAGCAGTACTTC. It specifies CASSLVSGNGRTYEQYF.

This clone was counted a single time. V and J are TRBV6-5 and TRBJ2-1; D remains unclear. In germline, CDR1 is MNHEY, CDR2 SVGAGI. The CDR3 is made up of 14 amino acids. Trimming pared 0 bases from V and 7 bases from J, leaving 10 bases between. The CDR3, as DNA: TGTGCCAGCAGTTACTCGAGAGGTGTTAATGAGCAGTTCTTC. Amino acids: CASSYSRGVNEQFF.

The chain couples TRBV4-1 to TRBJ2-5, with 8 positions matching TRBD1. CDR3 length: 15 amino acids. Germline CDR1 MGHRA, CDR2 YSYEKL. V dropped 3 bases and J dropped 5; count of bases not matched to a gene: 8. The CDR3 protein is CASSHGTGQGETQYF. Written as DNA, the CDR3 is TGCGCCAGCAGCCATGGAACAGGACAGGGTGAGACCCAGTACTTC.

This clone was recorded a few times. The chain is built from TRBV4-2 and TRBJ2-7; 7 bases match TRBD1. The V and J ends lost 2 bases and 7 bases, in that order; junction bases with no gene match: 11. CDR1 and CDR2 from the germline V gene are LGHNA and YNFKEQ. This CDR3 has 15 residues. CDR3 DNA sequence: TGTGCCAGCAGCCAAAAGACTACAGGGGCGGAAGAGCAGTACTTC. Amino acid sequence: CASSQKTTGAEEQYF.

The CDR3 reads CAWSTKGGPGPTGELFF. CDR3 coding DNA: TGTGCCTGGAGTACCAAGGGGGGGCCAGGACCCACCGGGGAGCTGTTTTTT. The V gene is TRBV30, the J gene TRBJ2-2, with D perhaps matching TRBD2 (7 bases). Looked up from germline, CDR1 is GTSNPN and CDR2 is SVGIG (reference sequence). This CDR3 has 17 residues. V lost 2 bases to trimming and J lost 4 bases, with 20 bases between them.